A single sample gave rise to the 28 T cell receptor beta chains below, sequenced in a study of PD-1 blockade in classical Hodgkin lymphoma (dated by TCRdb to about 2020). To prepare the library, the immunoSEQ multiplex PCR assay was applied. TCRdb's version of the immuneACCESS table is confined to in-frame rearrangements and falls short of the full clone set. An unresolved V gene accounts for under half of the shortfall where checked; the remainder is of unknown origin. Across this sample there are 84,000 or so clones, with around 90% seen only once. Together, the top ten hold 2.6% of the sample. What the time point label conveys for this sample: cycle 2 day 1 (C2D1) of nivolumab. Every trial patient had relapsed following autologous stem cell transplantation, and prior brentuximab vedotin exposure was what differed among cohorts A, B and C. The sequenced sample was peripheral blood mononuclear cells (PBMCs), obtained before the second cycle of nivolumab. Receptor source: a human donor with classical Hodgkin lymphoma.

The chain couples TRBV5-6 to TRBJ1-4; 7 bases agree with TRBD1. The CDR3 has 17 residues. J was trimmed by 0 bases and V by 3 bases; bases with no gene match: 8. Per the germline V gene, CDR1 is SGHDT and CDR2 is YYEEEE. DNA for the CDR3: TGTGCCAGCAGCTCTTACGGGACAGATGCAACTAATGAAAAACTGTTTTTT. Protein product: CASSSYGTDATNEKLFF. The complete variable domain, with remaining parts taken from reference TRBV5-6 and TRBJ1-4, reads DAGVTQSPTHLIKTRGQQVTLRCSPKSGHDTVSWYQQALGQGPQFIFQYYEEEERQRGNFPDRFSGHQFPNYSSELNVNALLLGDSALYLCASSSYGTDATNEKLFFGSGTQLSVL.

CDR3: CASSSLSDTQYF. DNA for the CDR3: TGTGCCAGCAGCTCCTTGTCCGATACGCAGTATTTT. The V gene is TRBV7-9, the J gene TRBJ2-3, with D unclear. Germline CDR1 SEHNR, CDR2 FQNEAQ (reference sequence). Between the trimmed V and J ends, which lost 4 bases and 6 bases, there was a span of 8 bases. The CDR3 contains 12 residues.

Written as DNA, the CDR3 is TGCAGCGTGAGGGGGGAATACGAGCAGTACTTC. It translates to CSVRGEYEQYF. The chain uses TRBV29-1 and TRBJ2-7, with D perhaps given as TRBD1 or TRBD2 (6 bases each). The CDR3 runs to 11 residues. Germline V CDR1 and CDR2: SQVTM, ANQGSEA. The V end lost 6 bases, the J end lost 4 bases, and 10 bases lay between the germline ends.

This chain joins TRBV7-9 and TRBJ1-5; TRBD1 might be the D (5 bases). Germline V gene sequence: CDR1 SEHNR, CDR2 FQNEAQ (reference sequence). V shed 2 bases and J shed 4 bases, with 15 bases lying between them. CDR3 size: 16 residues. The CDR3 loop reads CASSLIQGRGNQPQHF. CDR3 coding DNA: TGTGCCAGCAGCTTAATCCAGGGACGGGGAAATCAGCCCCAGCATTTT.

The V gene is TRBV20-1, the J gene TRBJ2-7; D call uncertain. Germline values: CDR1 DFQATT, CDR2 SNEGSKA (reference sequence). Trimming left V 1 base short and J 2 bases short, with 3 bases between. CDR3 length equals 11 residues. This CDR3 reads CSARGAYEQYF. The CDR3 nucleotides are TGCAGTGCTAGAGGAGCCTACGAGCAGTACTTC.

The chain uses TRBV28 and TRBJ2-1; 9 bases align to TRBD2. The V gene end was trimmed by 6 bases and the J gene end by 9 bases; junction bases not matched to a gene: 12. The CDR3 totals 15 residues. CDR1 and CDR2 (germline): MDHEN, SYDVKM. The CDR3, as DNA: TGTGCCAGCAGGGATGATAGCGGGAGTATCGCTGAGCAGTTCTTC. Residues: CASRDDSGSIAEQFF.

The chain is built from TRBV10-3 and TRBJ2-7, with D unresolved. Trimming removed 0 bases from V and 2 bases from J, with 8 bases in between. The CDR3 runs to 14 residues. Per the germline V gene, CDR1 is ENHRY and CDR2 is SYGVKD. DNA of the CDR3: TGTGCCATCAGTGAGTCGTCTGGGGCCTACGAGCAGTACTTC. Residues: CAISESSGAYEQYF.

The chain links TRBV28 to TRBJ1-2; TRBD1 aligns across 10 bases. The CDR3 consists of 15 residues. The V gene's germline CDR1 is MDHEN and CDR2 SYDVKM. V gave up 6 bases and J gave up 5 bases; unmatched junction bases: 9. The CDR3 loop is CASSAPGTGVYGYTF. For the CDR3, the DNA is TGTGCCAGCAGCGCCCCCGGGACAGGGGTTTATGGCTACACCTTC.

The genes are TRBV7-9 and TRBJ2-5, with 12 nucleotides matching TRBD2. Trimming took 5 bases from V and 4 from J; bases not matched to a gene: 11. Germline assignment: CDR1 SEHNR and CDR2 FQNEAQ (reference sequence). The CDR3 is 17 residues long. The CDR3 loop reads CASSPKTSGSLGETQYF. The DNA of the CDR3 is TGTGCCAGCAGCCCCAAGACTAGCGGGAGTCTTGGAGAGACCCAGTACTTC.

The CDR3: CASSEVGRGTQYF. The CDR3 nucleotides are TGTGCCAGCAGTGAAGTGGGGCGGGGGACCCAGTACTTC. The chain combines TRBV6-1 with TRBJ2-5; TRBD2 is a possible D gene (6 bases). Germline CDR1 and CDR2: MNHNS and SASEGT. This CDR3 is built from 13 residues. The V and J ends lost 1 base and 7 bases respectively, with 10 bases between them.

The chain combines TRBV11-3 with TRBJ2-1; 7 positions agree with TRBD2. Germline V gives CDR1 SGHNT, CDR2 YENEEA. This CDR3 is built from 16 residues. After removal of 3 bases from V and 5 bases from J, the junction contained 10 bases not matched to a gene. The CDR3 bases are TGTGCCAGCAGCTTTGGCGGGAGTACTCGACACAATGAGCAGTTCTTC. Protein product: CASSFGGSTRHNEQFF. Full variable domain (outside the CDR3, taken from reference TRBV11-3 and TRBJ2-1): EAGVVQSPRYKIIEKKQPVAFWCNPISGHNTLYWYLQNLGQGPELLIRYENEEAVDDSQLPKDRFSAERLKGVDSTLKIQPAELGDSAVYLCASSFGGSTRHNEQFFGPGTRLTVL.

J is TRBJ2-7 and V is TRBV7-6, with D possibly being TRBD2 (6 bases). The length of the CDR3 is 17 residues. V dropped 1 base and J dropped 3 bases, with 19 bases sitting between them. Germline V CDR1 and CDR2: SGHVS, FNYEAQ. CDR3 sequence: CASSLDPLSGSRYEQYF. The CDR3 nucleotides are TGTGCCAGCAGCTTAGATCCTCTTAGCGGATCCCGCTACGAGCAGTACTTC.

This clone was detected a few times. The genes are TRBV29-1 and TRBJ1-2; a possible D gene is TRBD1 (5 bases). The CDR3 is 13 amino acids. V was trimmed by 4 bases and J by 2 bases, leaving 11 bases between them. Germline lookup yields CDR1 SQVTM and CDR2 ANQGSEA. This CDR3 reads CSVAGAENYGYTF. The CDR3 coding sequence is TGCAGCGTTGCCGGGGCCGAAAACTATGGCTACACCTTC.

The V gene is TRBV18, the J gene TRBJ2-7, with 11 bases that match TRBD1. Germline CDR1 reads KGHSH; CDR2 reads LQKENI. V trimming: 3 bases; J trimming: 0 bases; junction bases outside the gene matches: 1. The CDR3 is made up of 15 amino acids. The CDR3 nucleotides read TGTGCCAGCTCACCCGGACAGGGGGCCTCCTACGAGCAGTACTTC. Its protein product is CASSPGQGASYEQYF.

The CDR3 is CASSLGAGINQPQHF. Written as DNA, the CDR3 is TGTGCCAGCAGCTTAGGTGCCGGGATCAATCAGCCCCAGCATTTT. This chain joins TRBV7-3 and TRBJ1-5, with D unresolved. V lost 2 bases and J lost 3, with 11 bases in between. Germline CDR1 SGHTA, CDR2 FQGTGA. The CDR3 length is 15 residues.

The chain couples TRBV5-1 to TRBJ2-2; D is ambiguous. V gave up 6 bases and J gave up 4 bases, with 13 bases separating them. From germline, CDR1 is SGHRS and CDR2 YFSETQ. The CDR3 consists of 14 residues. CDR3 DNA: TGCGCCAGCACCTCTTTCATGGGCACCGGGGAGCTGTTTTTT. It yields the protein CASTSFMGTGELFF.

This chain connects TRBV29-1 to TRBJ1-2, with D possibly matching TRBD1 (6 bases). The CDR3 extends over 12 amino acids. CDR1 is SQVTM and CDR2 is ANQGSEA in the germline V gene. V lost 5 bases, J lost 8 bases, and 15 bases lay in between. The CDR3: CSVPWGAQGYTF. DNA of the CDR3: TGCAGCGTTCCGTGGGGGGCGCAGGGCTACACCTTC.

The chain uses TRBV6-1 and TRBJ1-1; D ambiguous. V gave up 4 bases and J gave up 0 bases, with 6 bases separating them. Germline CDR1 reads MNHNS; CDR2 reads SASEGT. This CDR3 is built from 13 residues. CDR3 region: CASSGEMNTEAFF. Here the CDR3 DNA reads TGTGCCAGCAGTGGAGAGATGAACACTGAAGCTTTCTTT.

The chain has TRBV6-4 and TRBJ1-2; 7 nucleotides agree with TRBD1. V dropped 5 bases and J dropped 4; count of bases not matched to a gene: 4. CDR3 size: 13 residues. Per germline, CDR1 MRHNA and CDR2 SNTAGT. The CDR3 loop is CASSLGGSYGYTF. The CDR3 DNA sequence: TGTGCCAGCAGTCTAGGGGGCAGCTATGGCTACACCTTC.

The rearrangement joins TRBV6-1 to TRBJ2-7; perhaps D is TRBD1 or TRBD2 (5 bases each). This CDR3 has 14 amino acids. The V gene's germline CDR1 is MNHNS and CDR2 SASEGT. Trimming pared 8 bases from V and 5 bases from J, leaving 19 bases between. The DNA for the CDR3 is TGTGCCAGCTCGGGGCCGGGGACGTGGAACGAGCAGTACTTC. Amino acids: CASSGPGTWNEQYF.

This clone was detected once. V is TRBV6-4 and J is TRBJ1-1; D unclear. The V gene's germline CDR1 is MRHNA and CDR2 SNTAGT. V lost 0 bases, J lost 4 bases, and 6 bases lay in between. This CDR3 spans 13 amino acids. CDR3 sequence: CASSDSRTTEAFF. In nucleotides, the CDR3 is TGTGCCAGCAGTGACTCGCGGACCACTGAAGCTTTCTTT.

This chain joins TRBV27 and TRBJ2-7, with D possibly TRBD1 on 6 matching bases. The length of the CDR3 is 14 residues. Trimming removed 8 bases from V and 2 bases from J, with 16 bases in between. Germline CDR1 and CDR2: MNHEY and SMNVEV (reference sequence). The CDR3 bases are TGTGCCAGCTGCTACCACAGGGACACCTACGAGCAGTACTTC. This translates into CASCYHRDTYEQYF.

The chain is built from TRBV6-5 and TRBJ1-1, with D maybe TRBD1 (5 bases). Germline CDR1 reads MNHEY; CDR2 reads SVGAGI. Trimming took off 0 bases at V and 6 bases at J, with 8 bases between the two ends. The CDR3 has 13 amino acids. The CDR3 region is CASSYSGGSEAFF. DNA for the CDR3: TGTGCCAGCAGTTACTCGGGGGGATCTGAAGCTTTCTTT.

V usage is TRBV10-3 and J usage is TRBJ1-1; D is unclear. V lost 9 bases and J lost 10, with 15 bases in between. The CDR3 consists of 11 residues. Germline-derived CDR1 and CDR2 are ENHRY and SYGVKD. DNA for the CDR3: TGTGCCATAGGTATCGAGGGTCGAGCTTTCTTT. Residues: CAIGIEGRAFF.

The gene calls are TRBV29-1 and TRBJ2-5; D not certain. CDR1 and CDR2 from the germline V gene are SQVTM and ANQGSEA. This CDR3 has 9 amino acids. The CDR3, as DNA: TGCACCGACCAAGAGACCCAGTACTTC. Protein: CTDQETQYF.

The chain links TRBV5-1 to TRBJ2-3; D is uncertain. V shed 0 bases and J shed 3 bases, with 11 bases lying between them. Germline V gives CDR1 SGHRS, CDR2 YFSETQ. There are 15 residues in the CDR3. The CDR3 is CASSLETVGTDTQYF. For the CDR3, the DNA is TGCGCCAGCAGCTTGGAGACGGTGGGGACAGATACGCAGTATTTT.

The V call is TRBV19, the J call TRBJ2-1, with 8 bases fitting TRBD2. V lost 5 bases, J lost 4 bases, and 22 bases stayed unmatched. The CDR3 is 20 amino acids. The germline CDR1 and CDR2 sequences are LNHDA and SQIVND (reference sequence). In nucleotides, the CDR3 is TGTGCCAGTAGTTCCCCAGGGGCGGGAGGTATTTCTTCCAAGTACAATGAGCAGTTCTTC. This sequence encodes CASSSPGAGGISSKYNEQFF.

The V and J genes are TRBV10-1 and TRBJ1-1; possibly TRBD1 for D (6 bases). This CDR3 has 14 amino acids. Germline V lookup: CDR1 WNHNN, CDR2 SYGVQD (reference sequence). V was trimmed by 4 bases and J by 1 base, leaving 10 bases between them. The CDR3 protein is CASSVAGANTEAFF. In nucleotides, the CDR3 is TGCGCCAGCAGTGTTGCAGGGGCGAACACTGAAGCTTTCTTT.